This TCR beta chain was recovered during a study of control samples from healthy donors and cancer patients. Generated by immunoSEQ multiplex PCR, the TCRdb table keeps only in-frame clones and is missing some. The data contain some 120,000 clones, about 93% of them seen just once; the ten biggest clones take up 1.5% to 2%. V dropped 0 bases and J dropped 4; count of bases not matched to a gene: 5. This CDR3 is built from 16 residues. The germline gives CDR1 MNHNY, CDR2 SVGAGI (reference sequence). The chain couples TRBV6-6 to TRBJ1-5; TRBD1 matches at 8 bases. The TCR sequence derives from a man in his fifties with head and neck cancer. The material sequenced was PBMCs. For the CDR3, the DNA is TGTGCCAGCAGTTACTCGATAACAGGGGGTAATCAGCCCCAGCATTTT. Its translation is CASSYSITGGNQPQHF.